This T cell receptor beta chain appears in the sequencing data of a study of tumor-infiltrating lymphocytes in primary liver carcinoma. Study context: Each of the samples returned roughly 3.65 to 8 million productive TCRbeta reads (a yield similar across tissue types).

With 400 to 550 ng total RNA as template and a constant-region primer, TCR beta cDNA was made. It was through three nested multiplex PCR rounds of slightly modified ARM-PCR that TCR beta libraries arose. PCR rounds one and two used TRBV1-TRBV30 forward primers with a C-beta reverse primer for around 10 cycles each. One entry per CDR3 protein results from TCRdb running MiXCR on the multiplex PCR reads. The sample has 150,000 to 200,000 distinct CDR3 sequences; less than 65% are singletons. Germline values: CDR1 SGHAT, CDR2 FQNNGV. The CDR3 has 13 residues. Study-wide results and limits: Owing to bulk unsorted samples, no comparison was made between CD4+ and CD8+ repertoires. A significantly higher top-250-clone fraction was found in tumors than in blood (p = 0.039).

Germline DNA was also extracted, and blood RNA was taken from unsorted whole blood. Notes on this clonotype: Its specificity is unknown. Sequence at one end of the junction differs from germline and may be a read error.

This sequence originates from a middle-aged man with primary liver carcinoma and hepatitis B virus infection. Sequencing was done on a sample of peripheral blood. The rearrangement uses TRBV11-2 and TRBJ2-5; unclear D gene. The CDR3 bases are TGTGCCAGCAGCTTAGGTAACGCGGAGACCCAGTGCTTC. This translates into CASSLGNAETQCF.